Included here is one TCR beta chain sequence, with context. Its antigen is not identified. V was trimmed by 5 bases and J by 5 bases, leaving 7 bases between them. The CDR3 is 11 amino acids. The data were taken from a study of CD4 T cells in relation to SARS-CoV-2 and coronaviruses. The unexposed donors gave CD4+ T cells in about 2011-2019, prior to COVID-19. After roughly 9 days of culture, CD4+ T cells were isolated. Here immunoSEQ multiplex PCR was the method, and the copy in TCRdb shows in-frame clones only, minus some. Of roughly 18,000 clones in the sample, about 72% were seen once. The sample was CD4+ T cells from PBMCs, cultured in vitro. The chain couples TRBV12-3 or TRBV12-4 to TRBJ2-7; tentative D call: TRBD2 (5 bases). The sequence came from a human donor in good health. The CDR3 DNA is TGTGCCAGCAGTGGAGGTGACGAGCAGTACTTC. This codes for CASSGGDEQYF.